The next 8 T cell receptor beta chains were all read from a single sample in a study of cytomegalovirus exposure and HLA in healthy donors. PCR primers comprised 60 Vbeta and 13 Jbeta primers. Clones were read by immunoSEQ multiplex PCR, and TCRdb kept only the in-frame ones, dropping some. The profile covers 100,000 to 120,000 clones, with approximately 81% appearing a single time and 1% to 1.5% taken by the ten largest. The specimen sequenced was PBMCs. The receptors come from a man aged 25 to 40 in good health and CMV-seronegative.

This chain's CDR3 is CASTSGQGAREQYF. The CDR3 bases are TGTGCCAGCACCTCAGGCCAGGGGGCCCGTGAGCAGTACTTC. The chain combines TRBV9 with TRBJ2-7, with 8 bases matching TRBD1. There are 14 residues in the CDR3. Germline V CDR1 and CDR2: SGDLS, YYNGEE. J lost 7 bases, V lost 6 bases, and 12 bases had no gene match.

J is TRBJ1-5 and V is TRBV12-5; 9 nucleotides match TRBD1. The J segment lost 7 bases and the V segment lost 5 bases, leaving 9 bases of the junction unmatched. In germline, CDR1 is LGHNT, CDR2 FRNRAP. The CDR3 runs 15 residues. CDR3 coding DNA: TGTGCTAGTGGTAGAACGGGACAGGGAGAGCAGCCCCAGCATTTT. This encodes CASGRTGQGEQPQHF. The variable domain in full, completed from reference TRBV12-5 and TRBJ1-5, reads DARVTQTPRHKVTEMGQEVTMRCQPILGHNTVFWYRQTMMQGLELLAYFRNRAPLDDSGMPKDRFSAEMPDATLATLKIQPSEPRDSAVYFCASGRTGQGEQPQHFGDGTRLSIL.

The chain combines TRBV27 with TRBJ2-1, with D maybe TRBD2 (6 bases). CDR1 and CDR2 (germline): MNHEY, SMNVEV (reference sequence). Trimming shortened V by 5 bases and J by 7 bases, and 18 bases separated the two germline ends. This CDR3 has 15 residues. The CDR3: CASSGPKGAGNEQFF. The CDR3 DNA follows: TGTGCCAGCAGTGGCCCGAAGGGTGCGGGAAATGAGCAGTTCTTC.

The V call is TRBV15, the J call TRBJ1-1; D unclear. Germline values: CDR1 LNHNV, CDR2 YYDKDF (reference sequence). The CDR3 runs to 15 residues. The V and J ends lost 0 bases and 5 bases respectively, with 13 bases between them. The CDR3 spells CATSRERGVGTEAFF. The CDR3 DNA reads TGTGCCACCAGCAGAGAGCGGGGAGTTGGGACTGAAGCTTTCTTT.

This clone was seen a handful of times. The rearrangement uses TRBV4-3 and TRBJ2-3; 9 bases are a match to TRBD2. V gave up 3 bases and J gave up 2 bases; unmatched junction bases: 12. Germline CDR1 reads LGHNA; CDR2 reads YSLEER. This CDR3 region has 18 residues. This CDR3 is CASSQNRASGGPTDTQYF. Here the CDR3 DNA reads TGCGCCAGCAGCCAGAATAGGGCCAGCGGGGGGCCCACAGATACGCAGTATTTT.

This clone was recorded a few times. The chain employs TRBV6-5 and TRBJ1-1, with D possibly TRBD1 on 5 matching bases. The CDR3 loop spans 13 amino acids. The V end lost 4 bases, the J end lost 3 bases, and 9 bases lay between the germline ends. CDR1 MNHEY and CDR2 SVGAGI come from the germline V gene. The CDR3 DNA reads TGTGCCAGCAGTTCGACAGCTTACACTGAAGCTTTCTTT. Protein sequence: CASSSTAYTEAFF.

The J gene is TRBJ1-5, the V gene TRBV5-6; no firm D call. With 0 bases removed from V and 9 bases from J, the gap between germline ends came to 7 bases. CDR3 size: 12 residues. Germline lookup yields CDR1 SGHDT and CDR2 YYEEEE. This CDR3 reads CASSLGGGPQHF. For the CDR3, the DNA is TGTGCCAGCAGCTTGGGTGGAGGGCCCCAGCATTTT.

This clone was seen a single time. The chain uses TRBV6-5 and TRBJ1-4; TRBD1 matches 9 bases. The CDR3 consists of 14 residues. After removal of 11 bases from V and 6 bases from J, the junction contained 10 bases not matched to a gene. CDR1 MNHEY and CDR2 SVGAGI come from the germline V gene. The CDR3 reads CASKRGQGHEKLFF. The CDR3 coding sequence is TGTGCCTCGAAAAGGGGACAGGGTCATGAAAAACTGTTTTTT.